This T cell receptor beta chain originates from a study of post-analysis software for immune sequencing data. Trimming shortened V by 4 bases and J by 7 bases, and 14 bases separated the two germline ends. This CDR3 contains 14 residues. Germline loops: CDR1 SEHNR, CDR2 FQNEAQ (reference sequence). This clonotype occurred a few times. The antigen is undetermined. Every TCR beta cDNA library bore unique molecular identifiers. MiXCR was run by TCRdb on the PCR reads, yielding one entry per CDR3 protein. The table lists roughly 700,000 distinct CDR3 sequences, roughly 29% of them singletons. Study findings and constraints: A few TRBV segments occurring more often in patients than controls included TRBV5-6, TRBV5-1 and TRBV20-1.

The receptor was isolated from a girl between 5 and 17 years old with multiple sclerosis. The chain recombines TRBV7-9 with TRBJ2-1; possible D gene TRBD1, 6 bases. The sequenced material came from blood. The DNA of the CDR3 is TGTGCCAGCAGCTCCAGGGGTTTCTTGAATGAGCAGTTCTTC. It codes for CASSSRGFLNEQFF.